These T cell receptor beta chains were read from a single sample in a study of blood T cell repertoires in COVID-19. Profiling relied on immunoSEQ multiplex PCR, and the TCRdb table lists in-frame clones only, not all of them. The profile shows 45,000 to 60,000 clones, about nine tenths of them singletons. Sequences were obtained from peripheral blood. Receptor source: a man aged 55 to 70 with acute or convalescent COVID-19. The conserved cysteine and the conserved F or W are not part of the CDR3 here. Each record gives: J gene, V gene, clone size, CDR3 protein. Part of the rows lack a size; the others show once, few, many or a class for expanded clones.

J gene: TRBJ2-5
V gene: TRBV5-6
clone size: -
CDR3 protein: ASSSRGAGETQY

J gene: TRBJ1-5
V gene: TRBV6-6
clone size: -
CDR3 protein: ASSQGFFKGPIQPQH

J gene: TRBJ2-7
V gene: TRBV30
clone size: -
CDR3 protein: AGVDRDSYEQY

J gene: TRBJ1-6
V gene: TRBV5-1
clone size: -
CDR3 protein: ASSLTVQGNNSPLH

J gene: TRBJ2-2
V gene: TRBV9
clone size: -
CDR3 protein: ASSATGRLTGELF

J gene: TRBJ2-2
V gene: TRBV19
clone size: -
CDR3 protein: ASRLDSLTGELF

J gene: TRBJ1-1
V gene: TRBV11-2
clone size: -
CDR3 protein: ASSLPGNTEAF

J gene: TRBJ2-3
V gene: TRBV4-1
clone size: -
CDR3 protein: ASSFHGLNTDTQY

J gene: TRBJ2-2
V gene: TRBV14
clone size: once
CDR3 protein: ASSKQAGTNTGELF

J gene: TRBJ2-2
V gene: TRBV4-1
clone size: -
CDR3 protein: ASSPPLRGSNTGELF

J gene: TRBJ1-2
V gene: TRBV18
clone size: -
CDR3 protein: ASSPLLENYGYT

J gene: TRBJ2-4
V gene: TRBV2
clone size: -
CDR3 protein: ATGQGEAIQY

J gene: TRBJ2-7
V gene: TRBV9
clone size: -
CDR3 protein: ASSPSGGSYEQY

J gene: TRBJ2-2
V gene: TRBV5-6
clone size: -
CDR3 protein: ASSRDRGFGELF

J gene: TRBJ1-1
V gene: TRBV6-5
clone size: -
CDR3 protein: ASSRTGRNTEAF

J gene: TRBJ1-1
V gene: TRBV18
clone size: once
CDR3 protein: ASSPGRWPQAF

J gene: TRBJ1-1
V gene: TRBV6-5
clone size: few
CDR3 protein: ASNRVGTEAF

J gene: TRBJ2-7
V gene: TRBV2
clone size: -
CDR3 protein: ASQWVGGTYEQY

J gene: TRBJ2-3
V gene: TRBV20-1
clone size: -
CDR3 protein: SVKGADTQY

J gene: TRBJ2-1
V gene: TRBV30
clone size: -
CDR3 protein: AWTRGSNNEQF

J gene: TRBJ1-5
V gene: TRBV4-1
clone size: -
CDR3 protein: ASSQDGLRWPQH

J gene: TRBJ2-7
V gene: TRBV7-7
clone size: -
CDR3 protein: ASSRAGGAYEQY

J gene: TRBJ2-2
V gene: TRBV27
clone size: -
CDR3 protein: ATSDTILLTGELF

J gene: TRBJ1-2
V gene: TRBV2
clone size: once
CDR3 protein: ASTPDRPGHGYT

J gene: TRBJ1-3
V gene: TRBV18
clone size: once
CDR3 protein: ASSPQSATGLSGNTIY

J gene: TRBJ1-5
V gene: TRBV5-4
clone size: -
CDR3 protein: ASTPRFPHQPQH

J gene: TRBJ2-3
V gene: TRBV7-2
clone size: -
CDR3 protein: ASSLELAGSDTQY

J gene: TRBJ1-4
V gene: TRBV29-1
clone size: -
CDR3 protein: SVAGGNEKLF

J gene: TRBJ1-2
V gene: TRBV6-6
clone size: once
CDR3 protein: ASSSETGRRYGYT

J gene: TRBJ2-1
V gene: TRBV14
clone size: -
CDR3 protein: ASSQERGQGRNEQF

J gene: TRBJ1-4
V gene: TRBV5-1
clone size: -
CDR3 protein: ASAKGDEKLF

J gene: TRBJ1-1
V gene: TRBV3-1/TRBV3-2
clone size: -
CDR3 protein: ASSPYRGAEAF

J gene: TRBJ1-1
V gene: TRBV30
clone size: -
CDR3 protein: AWSASRTGEAF

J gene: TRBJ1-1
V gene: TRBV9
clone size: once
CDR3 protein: ASSVATTSTEAF

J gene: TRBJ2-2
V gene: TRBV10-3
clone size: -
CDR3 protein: AISESFTGELF

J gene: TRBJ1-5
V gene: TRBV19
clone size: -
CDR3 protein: ASRVAQGGNQPQH

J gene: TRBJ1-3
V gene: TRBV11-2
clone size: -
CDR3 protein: ASSHVGQGKGGNTIY

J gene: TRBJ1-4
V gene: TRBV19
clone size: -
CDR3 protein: ASALTGNEKLF

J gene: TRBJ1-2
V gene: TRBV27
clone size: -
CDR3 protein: ASSFIRGQGAYYGYT

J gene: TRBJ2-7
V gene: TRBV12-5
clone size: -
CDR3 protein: ASGLGSGTGAYEQY

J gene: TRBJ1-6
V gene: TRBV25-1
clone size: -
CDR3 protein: ASSGGTGSSYNSPLH

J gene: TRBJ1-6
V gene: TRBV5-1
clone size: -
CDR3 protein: ASNPWGESNSPLH

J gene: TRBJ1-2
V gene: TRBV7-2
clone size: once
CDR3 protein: ASSPLTGDYGYT

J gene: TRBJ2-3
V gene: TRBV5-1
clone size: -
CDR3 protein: ASSFASNTDTQY

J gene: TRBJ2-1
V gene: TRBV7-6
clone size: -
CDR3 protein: ASSSGTGSWSYNEQF

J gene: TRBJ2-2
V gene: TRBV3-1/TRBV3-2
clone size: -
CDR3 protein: ASSPPVANTGELF

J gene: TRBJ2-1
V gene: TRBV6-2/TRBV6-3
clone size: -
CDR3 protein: ASSYVPAGFYNEQF

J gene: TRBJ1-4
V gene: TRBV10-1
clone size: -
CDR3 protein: ASSESEVATNEKLF

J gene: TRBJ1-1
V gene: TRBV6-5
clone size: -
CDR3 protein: ASTGRGMNTEAF

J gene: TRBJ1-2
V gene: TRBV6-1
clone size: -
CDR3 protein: ASSEPGGGYT

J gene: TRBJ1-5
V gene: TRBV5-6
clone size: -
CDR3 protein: ASSLGQGGNQPQH

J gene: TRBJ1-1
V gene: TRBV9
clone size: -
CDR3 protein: ASSVDSLSIVF

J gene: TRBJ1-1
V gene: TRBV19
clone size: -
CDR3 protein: ASTVRGNTEAF

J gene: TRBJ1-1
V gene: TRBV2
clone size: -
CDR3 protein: ASRLTGGTEAF

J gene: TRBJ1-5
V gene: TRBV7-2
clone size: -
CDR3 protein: ASSSGGGSNQPQH

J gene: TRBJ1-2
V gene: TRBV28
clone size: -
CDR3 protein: ASRATGVSRYGYT

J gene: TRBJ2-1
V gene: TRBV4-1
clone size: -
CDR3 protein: ASSQWDRGVDEQF

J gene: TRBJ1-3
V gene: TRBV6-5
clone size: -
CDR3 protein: ASLSRSGNTIY

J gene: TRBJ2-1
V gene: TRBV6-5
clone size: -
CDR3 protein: ASRDRGRDNEQF

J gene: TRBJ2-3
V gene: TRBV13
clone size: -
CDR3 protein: ASSLRTTGADTQY